Here is one TCR beta chain with its context. This sample stems from a study of blood T cell repertoires in COVID-19. The CDR3 length is 14 residues. The junction had 8 bases not matched to a gene; V was cut back by 5 bases and J by 6 bases. In germline, CDR1 is GTSNPN, CDR2 SVGIG (reference sequence). TCRdb keeps only in-frame clones here, not all; method: immunoSEQ multiplex PCR. The sample carries about 23,000 clones, about 93% recorded once. This sequence joins TRBV30 and TRBJ2-5; 11 nucleotides agree with TRBD2. Sequenced material: peripheral blood. This TCR was recovered from a human donor in a cohort sampled during active COVID-19. The CDR3 region has the DNA TGTGCCTGGGTTAGCGGGGGGGCCACGAAGACCCAGTACTTC. It yields the protein CAWVSGGATKTQYF.